This T cell receptor beta chain was captured by sequencing in a study of cytomegalovirus exposure and HLA in healthy donors. Germline V CDR1 and CDR2: MDHEN, SYDVKM. The CDR3 loop spans 16 amino acids. V was trimmed by 1 base and J by 4 bases, leaving 14 bases between them. With 60 Vbeta and 13 Jbeta primers, the PCR was carried out. The repertoire was sequenced with immunoSEQ multiplex PCR; TCRdb's copy has only in-frame clones and lacks some. The sample carries roughly 66,000 clones, roughly 69% recorded once. The sequenced sample was PBMCs. The genes are TRBV28 and TRBJ1-5; possible D gene TRBD1, 5 bases. The clonotype originates from a woman in her forties or fifties in good health and CMV-seronegative. DNA for the CDR3: TGTGCCAGCAGTTTATCCGGAGGGGTCCCGAATCAGCCCCAGCATTTT. This gives the protein CASSLSGGVPNQPQHF.